The rows below give T cell receptor beta chains drawn from one sample of a study of T cells in Graves' hyperthyroidism and ophthalmopathy. TCRdb analysed the multiplex PCR reads with MiXCR anew, one entry per CDR3 protein. This sample has about 560,000 distinct CDR3 sequences, with around 14% found just once. Material: blood. Every receptor here comes from a woman aged 25 to 39 with Graves' hyperthyroidism. Each CDR3 is given with its conserved first and last residue. Clone size is stated in some rows and not others, as once, few, many or a class when expanded.

TRBJ2-1 | TRBV7-9 | many | 14 | CASSFLTADNEQFF
TRBJ1-1 | TRBV20-1 | . | 13 | CSAPWTGITEAFF
TRBJ2-3 | TRBV20-1 | many | 15 | CSARDPVGGADTQYF
TRBJ2-2 | TRBV12-3/TRBV12-4 | many | 14 | CASSRNGNTGELFF
TRBJ2-5 | TRBV28 | many | 13 | CASTTGGAETQYF
TRBJ2-7 | TRBV7-2 | many | 15 | CASSAGTHIPYEQYF
TRBJ2-7 | TRBV14 | . | 15 | CASSQGGGGWYEQYF
TRBJ2-1 | TRBV29-1 | once | 11 | CSVLTELEQFF
TRBJ1-4 | TRBV2 | few | 15 | CASSGRGARPEKLFF
TRBJ2-7 | TRBV7-2 | . | 12 | CASTRDLREQYF
TRBJ1-6 | TRBV10-3 | few | 17 | CAISPSAGWQANSPLHF
TRBJ2-1 | TRBV27 | many | 16 | CASSWGVRDYYNEQFF
TRBJ2-2 | TRBV12-3/TRBV12-4 | many | 13 | CASSPRITGELFF
TRBJ2-7 | TRBV7-3 | . | 11 | CASSPGQEQYF
TRBJ2-2 | TRBV6-2/TRBV6-3 | . | 16 | CASSPGTRVGTGELFF
TRBJ2-7 | TRBV9 | few | 14 | CASSVAQGAYEQYF
TRBJ1-4 | TRBV11-2 | . | 19 | CASSLVGANFLSTNEKLFF
TRBJ1-5 | TRBV6-1 | many | 12 | CASRRGSQPQHF
TRBJ2-2 | TRBV12-3/TRBV12-4 | many | 13 | CASTRQESGELFF
TRBJ2-2 | TRBV5-1 | . | 13 | CASSSPGGEGLFF
TRBJ1-5 | TRBV2 | many | 13 | CASKQGRIQPQHF
TRBJ1-5 | TRBV11-3 | . | 18 | CASSLERTGTNSNQPQHF
TRBJ2-2 | TRBV9 | many | 10 | CAPSVRELFF
TRBJ2-7 | TRBV15 | many | 13 | CATSTRREHEQYF
TRBJ1-5 | TRBV18 | many | 16 | CASSPRGGAGNQPQHF
TRBJ2-1 | TRBV12-3/TRBV12-4 | many | 14 | CASSFRTSSNEQFF
TRBJ2-7 | TRBV7-9 | few | 13 | CASSLSYSREQYF
TRBJ2-7 | TRBV30 | few | 15 | CAWSPDGGYSYEQYF
TRBJ2-7 | TRBV20-1 | few | 15 | CSARGLAGVSYEQYF
TRBJ2-7 | TRBV18 | many | 14 | CASSPQDWSYEQYF
TRBJ2-3 | TRBV19 | few | 16 | CASSIRTRAFTDTQYF
TRBJ1-2 | TRBV20-1 | few | 13 | CSATTDSGYGYTF
TRBJ1-6 | TRBV7-9 | . | 17 | CASSSTGVGASNSPLHF
TRBJ2-2 | TRBV18 | many | 14 | CASSPGLVAGELFF
TRBJ2-3 | TRBV7-2 | many | 16 | CASSLVTSGYTDTQYF
TRBJ2-1 | TRBV4-3 | . | 17 | CASSLLWTSGKPNEQFF
TRBJ1-6 | TRBV28 | many | 14 | CASSLGGLDSPLHF
TRBJ2-3 | TRBV5-1 | few | 14 | CASKTEPSTDTQYF
TRBJ1-3 | TRBV6-1 | few | 12 | CASAGVGNTIYF
TRBJ1-5 | TRBV11-2 | many | 13 | CASSNGADQPQHF
TRBJ2-7 | TRBV19 | . | 13 | CATAPGLTYEQYF
TRBJ2-3 | TRBV9 | many | 13 | CASSADGGDTQYF
TRBJ1-6 | TRBV4-3 | . | 17 | CASRHIEGTVYNSPLHF
TRBJ2-3 | TRBV12-3/TRBV12-4 | many | 14 | CASSSYSAADTQYF
TRBJ2-3 | TRBV10-3 | . | 16 | CAISEVLAGSTDTQYF
TRBJ2-7 | TRBV19 | . | 15 | CASTPPGQGKNEQYF
TRBJ2-7 | TRBV4-2 | many | 14 | CASSQDPGPYEQYF
TRBJ2-2 | TRBV27 | few | 17 | CASSLNFGQEITGELFF
TRBJ2-5 | TRBV28 | many | 21 | CASSSHWWGTALVSKEETQYF
TRBJ2-7 | TRBV6-1 | . | 14 | CASSEYGTEYEQYF
TRBJ2-1 | TRBV27 | few | 14 | CASSFRDRYNEQFF
TRBJ2-1 | TRBV18 | many | 15 | CASSLSPSLDNEQFF
TRBJ2-7 | TRBV13 | many | 16 | CASSLRLAGEGFEQYF